Below, 11 T cell receptor beta chains from the same sample are listed, as sequenced in a study of cytomegalovirus exposure and HLA in healthy donors. This PCR relied on a set of 60 Vbeta primers and 13 Jbeta primers. Sequencing used immunoSEQ multiplex PCR; TCRdb keeps in-frame clones, though not all of them. The top ten hold around a tenth of the sample, which has 93,000 or so clones, roughly three quarters seen once. Sample: PBMCs. The receptor source for this set is a woman aged 18-30 years in good health and CMV-seropositive.

V gene TRBV5-6 combines with J gene TRBJ2-2, with 7 bases identical to TRBD1. The CDR3 sequence is 14 residues long. Germline V gives CDR1 SGHDT, CDR2 YYEEEE. With 5 bases clipped from V and 6 bases from J, the junction kept 7 bases outside the gene matches. CDR3 protein: CASRFDRVAGELFF. CDR3 nucleotides: TGTGCCAGCAGGTTCGACAGGGTCGCCGGGGAGCTGTTTTTT.

The V call is TRBV19, the J call TRBJ1-6, with no clear D. The CDR3 is 13 amino acids. Per germline, CDR1 LNHDA and CDR2 SQIVND (reference sequence). The CDR3 is CAASSSYNSPLHF. CDR3 sequence (DNA): TGTGCTGCGTCGAGCTCCTATAATTCACCCCTCCACTTT.

The V gene is TRBV7-2, the J gene TRBJ2-3, with a possible D match to TRBD2 (5 bases). V lost 5 bases and J lost 0, with 9 bases in between. CDR1 SGHTA and CDR2 FQGNSA come from the germline V gene. The CDR3 runs 14 residues. The CDR3 loop reads CASSIRRSTDTQYF. The CDR3 DNA reads as TGTGCCAGCAGCATTAGGAGGAGCACAGATACGCAGTATTTT.

This chain uses TRBV27 with TRBJ2-3; a weak D match, TRBD1 (7 bases). This CDR3 comprises 18 residues. The ends were cut back, 8 bases at V and 0 bases at J, with 24 bases in the middle. Per the germline V gene, CDR1 is MNHEY and CDR2 is SMNVEV (reference sequence). The CDR3 region has the DNA TGTGCCAGCCATGGGCTAGCCCTCAGGGGGGCTAGCACAGATACGCAGTATTTT. Its translation: CASHGLALRGASTDTQYF.

The gene calls are TRBV5-4 and TRBJ2-1; TRBD2 agrees at 7 bases. V dropped 10 bases and J dropped 7; count of bases not matched to a gene: 17. The germline CDR1 and CDR2 sequences are SGHNT and YYREEE (reference sequence). CDR3 size: 15 residues. CDR3 coding DNA: TGTGCCGTGGACATTACCGGGACTATAGGTAATGAGCAGTTCTTC. Translated: CAVDITGTIGNEQFF.

In its sample, this clone was seen a few times. The chain joins TRBV7-2 to TRBJ2-5, with 8 bases that match TRBD2. Germline CDR1 and CDR2: SGHTA and FQGNSA. V shed 4 bases, J shed 7 bases, and the junction held 14 bases outside the gene matches. This CDR3 is 16 amino acids long. CDR3 sequence reads: CASSSPGEAGERTQYF. DNA for the CDR3: TGTGCCAGCAGCTCCCCCGGGGAAGCGGGAGAGCGGACCCAGTACTTC.

This rearrangement joins TRBV6-4 to TRBJ2-3, with 9 positions matching TRBD1. There are 16 residues in the CDR3. V trimming: 4 bases; J trimming: 2 bases; junction bases outside the gene matches: 7. Germline CDR1 and CDR2: MRHNA and SNTAGT. The CDR3 coding sequence is TGTGCCAGCAGTGCGACAGGGGGAGGGGTCACAGATACGCAGTATTTT. Amino acids: CASSATGGGVTDTQYF.

The sample holds one count of this clone. This sequence joins TRBV10-1 and TRBJ2-7, with D maybe TRBD1 (6 bases). From germline, CDR1 is WNHNN and CDR2 SYGVQD (reference sequence). The germline V and J ends were trimmed by 6 bases and 3 bases, with 15 bases remaining between them. The CDR3 has 14 residues. The CDR3 protein is CASSKDSSDYEQYF. CDR3 DNA: TGCGCCAGCAGCAAGGACAGCTCCGACTACGAGCAGTACTTC.

The chain carries TRBV19 and TRBJ1-1; no clear D gene. The CDR3 has 13 residues. CDR1 is LNHDA, CDR2 SQIVND, per germline (reference sequence). V was shortened by 10 bases and J by 4 bases, with 16 bases between the two germline ends. The CDR3 sequence: CATLKSGFTEAFF. Written as DNA, the CDR3 is TGTGCCACCCTTAAATCCGGGTTCACTGAAGCTTTCTTT.

This clone was counted only a few times. V is TRBV5-1 and J is TRBJ2-5; a weak D match, TRBD2 (6 bases). Per the germline V gene, CDR1 is SGHRS and CDR2 is YFSETQ. V was shortened by 2 bases and J by 3 bases, with 11 bases between the two germline ends. The CDR3 has 14 residues. CDR3 sequence: CASSFGSLEETQYF. CDR3 nucleotide sequence: TGCGCCAGCAGCTTCGGGAGTTTGGAAGAGACCCAGTACTTC.

The chain has TRBV28 and TRBJ2-6, with 12 bases lining up with TRBD1. CDR1 and CDR2 from the germline V gene are MDHEN and SYDVKM. The CDR3 length is 22 residues. With V trimmed by 6 bases and J by 1 base, 19 bases remained unmatched. This CDR3 reads CASRNRDRGLIFSCSGANVLTF. In DNA form, the CDR3 reads TGTGCCAGCAGGAACCGGGACAGGGGGCTAATTTTTTCTTGTTCTGGGGCCAACGTCCTGACTTTC.